Below, 26 T cell receptor beta chains from the same sample are listed, as sequenced in a study of blood T cell repertoires in COVID-19. The repertoire was sequenced with immunoSEQ multiplex PCR; TCRdb's copy has only in-frame clones and lacks some. The sample yields about 250,000 clones, roughly 88% seen once. The sample consisted of peripheral blood. These receptors were obtained from a man aged 80 or over with acute or convalescent COVID-19.

This clone was observed once. The chain links TRBV7-2 to TRBJ2-3, with D possibly TRBD2 on 6 matching bases. The CDR3 is 17 residues long. CDR1 SGHTA and CDR2 FQGNSA come from the germline V gene. With 7 bases removed from V and 6 bases from J, the gap between germline ends came to 26 bases. This CDR3 is CASNLRRERALADTQYF. The CDR3 DNA reads as TGTGCCAGCAACCTCCGGAGAGAGCGGGCCCTCGCGGATACGCAGTATTTT.

The rearrangement joins TRBV27 to TRBJ2-1, with D perhaps TRBD1 (6 bases). Germline-derived CDR1 and CDR2 are MNHEY and SMNVEV (reference sequence). V lost 5 bases to trimming and J lost 4 bases, with 9 bases between them. This CDR3 is 13 amino acids long. CDR3 nucleotide sequence: TGTGCCAGCAGTCGGACAGTATACAATGAGCAGTTCTTC. The encoded protein is CASSRTVYNEQFF.

The gene calls are TRBV5-8 and TRBJ2-7; 9 bases are shared with TRBD1. Germline V gene lookup returns CDR1 SGHTS and CDR2 YDEGEE. This CDR3 is 16 amino acids long. Losses at the gene ends were 4 bases for V and 6 bases for J; bases not matched to a gene: 14. The chain's CDR3 is CASSQVGTGSFGEQYF. CDR3 in DNA: TGTGCCAGCAGCCAAGTAGGGACAGGGTCTTTCGGCGAGCAGTACTTC.

The chain uses TRBV19 and TRBJ2-7; 8 bases agree with TRBD1. V gave up 5 bases and J gave up 2 bases; unmatched junction bases: 8. This CDR3 has 15 amino acids. The germline V gene has CDR1 LNHDA and CDR2 SQIVND (reference sequence). In nucleotides, the CDR3 is TGTGCCAGTAGTGCCCCGGGACAGGCTGCCTACGAGCAGTACTTC. Its translation: CASSAPGQAAYEQYF.

This clone has just one count. The chain couples TRBV6-5 to TRBJ1-3, with D perhaps matching TRBD1 (5 bases). The CDR3 spans 16 residues. V lost 2 bases and J lost 4, with 15 bases in between. Germline V lookup: CDR1 MNHEY, CDR2 SVGAGI. CDR3 amino acids: CASSYDSGGRGNTIYF. In DNA, the CDR3 is TGTGCCAGCAGTTACGATTCGGGGGGGAGGGGAAACACCATATATTTT.

The chain is built from TRBV29-1 and TRBJ2-5, with TRBD1 matching 9 bases. J gave up 4 bases and V 2 bases, and 2 bases lay outside the gene matches. CDR1 SQVTM and CDR2 ANQGSEA come from the germline V gene. The CDR3 contains 13 residues. The CDR3 loop is CSVELTGGETQYF. The DNA of the CDR3 is TGCAGCGTTGAACTGACAGGGGGAGAGACCCAGTACTTC.

This rearrangement joins TRBV5-8 to TRBJ2-5; 8 bases line up with TRBD1. The CDR3 spans 15 residues. Germline V gene sequence: CDR1 SGHTS, CDR2 YDEGEE. Trimming cost V 3 bases and J 5 bases; bases outside gene matches: 9. This chain's CDR3 is CASSSVQGAMETQYF. CDR3 nucleotides: TGTGCCAGCAGCTCAGTGCAGGGGGCGATGGAGACCCAGTACTTC.

This chain uses TRBV7-2 with TRBJ1-2, with D possibly being TRBD1 (6 bases). The CDR3 totals 16 residues. Trimming pared 0 bases from V and 3 bases from J, leaving 14 bases between. CDR1 is SGHTA and CDR2 is FQGNSA in the germline V gene. The DNA of the CDR3 is TGTGCCAGCAGCTTAGCGGACAGATCAAATTACTATGGCTACACCTTC. It specifies CASSLADRSNYYGYTF.

The chain couples TRBV5-1 to TRBJ2-7; 12 nucleotides match TRBD1. The V gene end was trimmed by 4 bases and the J gene end by 6 bases; junction bases not matched to a gene: 5. Per the germline V gene, CDR1 is SGHRS and CDR2 is YFSETQ. CDR3 size: 14 residues. The CDR3 loop reads CASSLGQGASEQYF. The CDR3 bases are TGCGCCAGCAGCCTGGGACAGGGGGCGAGCGAGCAGTACTTC.

The genes are TRBV3-1 (or the pseudogene TRBV3-2) and TRBJ1-3; maybe TRBD1 (6 bases). Trimming took off 1 base at V and 2 bases at J, with 9 bases between the two ends. This CDR3 has 15 amino acids. Germline V gene lookup returns CDR1 LGHDT and CDR2 YNNKEL (reference sequence). The CDR3 spells CASSQAGVAGNTIYF. Written as DNA, the CDR3 is TGTGCCAGCAGCCAAGCAGGGGTAGCTGGAAACACCATATATTTT.

The chain is built from TRBV11-1 and TRBJ2-7; 12 bases are shared with TRBD1. The ends lost 4 bases at V and 4 bases at J; junction bases unmatched: 8. The germline V gene encodes CDR1 SGHAT and CDR2 FQDESV (reference sequence). CDR3 length: 16 amino acids. The CDR3 region has the DNA TGTGCCAGCAGCTCGCGGGACAGGGGGCCTTCTTACGAGCAGTACTTC. This sequence encodes CASSSRDRGPSYEQYF.

The rearrangement links TRBV6-5 to TRBJ2-1, with 8 bases identical to TRBD1. From germline, CDR1 is MNHEY and CDR2 SVGAGI. V was clipped by 0 bases and J by 9 bases; unmatched bases: 7. This CDR3 is built from 15 residues. Here the CDR3 reads CASSYSRQGAGEQFF. The CDR3 DNA reads as TGTGCCAGCAGTTACTCGCGGCAGGGGGCAGGTGAGCAGTTCTTC.

The chain is built from TRBV3-1 (or the pseudogene TRBV3-2) and TRBJ2-1, with a possible D match to TRBD1 (5 bases). Germline lookup yields CDR1 LGHDT and CDR2 YNNKEL (reference sequence). V was trimmed by 0 bases and J by 3 bases, leaving 18 bases between them. The CDR3 extends over 18 amino acids. In DNA, the CDR3 is TGTGCCAGCAGCCAAGAGGTGGGGCGGACCTTTCTCTACAATGAGCAGTTCTTC. Translating it yields CASSQEVGRTFLYNEQFF.

The V call is TRBV5-6, the J call TRBJ1-1; 7 nucleotides align to TRBD1. Germline V gene lookup returns CDR1 SGHDT and CDR2 YYEEEE. The ends lost 4 bases at V and 11 bases at J; junction bases unmatched: 11. The length of the CDR3 is 13 residues. CDR3 amino acids: CASSVLPGQRAFF. The CDR3 coding sequence is TGTGCCAGCAGCGTACTACCGGGACAGAGGGCTTTCTTT.

The chain joins TRBV11-2 to TRBJ1-1; weak D call: TRBD1 (6 bases). V lost 5 bases to trimming and J lost 4 bases, with 14 bases between them. Germline V lookup: CDR1 SGHAT, CDR2 FQNNGV. The CDR3 is made up of 14 amino acids. DNA for the CDR3: TGTGCCAGCAGCCCCGAGACAGGATTCACTGAAGCTTTCTTT. It specifies CASSPETGFTEAFF.

CDR3 nucleotides: TGTGCCAGCTCACCCCAACGAGACAATGAGCAGTTCTTC. It codes for CASSPQRDNEQFF. The chain links TRBV18 to TRBJ2-1; D call uncertain. CDR1 KGHSH and CDR2 LQKENI come from the germline V gene. CDR3 length equals 13 residues. The ends were cut back, 3 bases at V and 5 bases at J, with 8 bases in the middle.

This chain joins TRBV6-6 and TRBJ2-6; 7 positions match TRBD1. Germline V CDR1 and CDR2: MNHNY, SVGAGI (reference sequence). CDR3 length: 16 residues. V was clipped by 2 bases and J by 2 bases; unmatched bases: 3. CDR3 amino acids: CASSYPTGTGANVLTF. The CDR3 DNA sequence: TGTGCCAGCAGTTACCCGACAGGGACTGGGGCCAACGTCCTGACTTTC.

The chain combines TRBV4-3 with TRBJ2-5; possible D gene TRBD1, 6 bases. The CDR3 is 15 residues long. V was shortened by 0 bases and J by 5 bases, with 13 bases between the two germline ends. Germline loops: CDR1 LGHNA, CDR2 YSLEER. The CDR3, as DNA: TGCGCCAGCAGCCAAGATCACACAGGGCGGGAGACCCAGTACTTC. Translation gives CASSQDHTGRETQYF.

The chain has TRBV6-5 and TRBJ2-2; D perhaps matches TRBD2 (5 bases). The CDR3 has 11 residues. The germline gives CDR1 MNHEY, CDR2 SVGAGI. Trimming left V 11 bases short and J 6 bases short, with 10 bases between. The CDR3: CAVIASGELFF. As DNA, the CDR3 is TGTGCCGTAATAGCGTCCGGGGAGCTGTTTTTT.

About this clone itself: One end of the junction is discordant with germline, which a read error may explain. The chain is built from TRBV19 and TRBJ1-5; D unresolved. Germline lookup yields CDR1 LNHDA and CDR2 SQIVND (reference sequence). CDR3 length equals 10 residues. In DNA form, the CDR3 reads TGCGGGGTTGGCAATCAGCCCCAGCATTTT. Its translation: CGVGNQPQHF.

The V call is TRBV5-1, the J call TRBJ1-4; 8 bases are a match to TRBD1. Trimming at V came to 3 bases and at J to 12 bases, leaving 13 bases not matched to a gene. The germline V gene encodes CDR1 SGHRS and CDR2 YFSETQ. The CDR3 is 15 amino acids. The CDR3 loop is CASSYSSGQATQLFF. The CDR3, as DNA: TGCGCCAGCAGCTACTCCTCGGGACAGGCGACCCAACTGTTTTTT.

V and J are TRBV3-1 (or the pseudogene TRBV3-2) and TRBJ2-1; TRBD2 might be the D (6 bases). From germline, CDR1 is LGHDT and CDR2 YNNKEL (reference sequence). Trimming removed 1 base from V and 0 bases from J, with 34 bases in between. CDR3 length: 24 residues. For the CDR3, the DNA is TGTGCCAGCAGCCAAGCTCGGGCCAATCCTTCGCGTTCAGCGGGTCTCACCTCCTACAATGAGCAGTTCTTC. Translating it yields CASSQARANPSRSAGLTSYNEQFF.

The rearrangement links TRBV6-2 or TRBV6-3 to TRBJ2-5; 14 bases are a match to TRBD2. V was clipped by 4 bases and J by 5 bases; unmatched bases: 3. This CDR3 is 15 amino acids long. The V gene's germline CDR1 is MNHEY and CDR2 SVGEGT. DNA for the CDR3: TGTGCCAGCAGTTCGGGACTAGCGGGAGAGGAGACCCAGTACTTC. This codes for CASSSGLAGEETQYF.

The V call is TRBV6-5, the J call TRBJ1-1; D is uncertain. Germline V gene lookup returns CDR1 MNHEY and CDR2 SVGAGI. Trimming removed 1 base from V and 5 bases from J, with 8 bases in between. This CDR3 has 13 residues. The DNA for the CDR3 is TGTGCCAGCAGTTACTTGTTTTCAACTGAAGCTTTCTTT. Translation: CASSYLFSTEAFF.

The chain joins TRBV5-6 to TRBJ2-2; D remains unclear. V shed 3 bases and J shed 1 base, with 7 bases lying between them. The CDR3 runs 14 residues. CDR1 and CDR2 (germline): SGHDT, YYEEEE. CDR3 DNA sequence: TGTGCCAGCAGCTCCCCGGGGAACACCGGGGAGCTGTTTTTT. Translated: CASSSPGNTGELFF.

This rearrangement joins TRBV20-1 to TRBJ2-3, with 11 nucleotides matching TRBD2. The trim removed 3 bases at V and 1 base at J, leaving 12 bases unmatched. The germline V gene has CDR1 DFQATT and CDR2 SNEGSKA (reference sequence). This CDR3 is built from 18 residues. CDR3 protein: CSASRLAGGGSRTDTQYF. Written as DNA, the CDR3 is TGCAGTGCTAGTAGGCTAGCGGGAGGAGGGTCTCGCACAGATACGCAGTATTTT.